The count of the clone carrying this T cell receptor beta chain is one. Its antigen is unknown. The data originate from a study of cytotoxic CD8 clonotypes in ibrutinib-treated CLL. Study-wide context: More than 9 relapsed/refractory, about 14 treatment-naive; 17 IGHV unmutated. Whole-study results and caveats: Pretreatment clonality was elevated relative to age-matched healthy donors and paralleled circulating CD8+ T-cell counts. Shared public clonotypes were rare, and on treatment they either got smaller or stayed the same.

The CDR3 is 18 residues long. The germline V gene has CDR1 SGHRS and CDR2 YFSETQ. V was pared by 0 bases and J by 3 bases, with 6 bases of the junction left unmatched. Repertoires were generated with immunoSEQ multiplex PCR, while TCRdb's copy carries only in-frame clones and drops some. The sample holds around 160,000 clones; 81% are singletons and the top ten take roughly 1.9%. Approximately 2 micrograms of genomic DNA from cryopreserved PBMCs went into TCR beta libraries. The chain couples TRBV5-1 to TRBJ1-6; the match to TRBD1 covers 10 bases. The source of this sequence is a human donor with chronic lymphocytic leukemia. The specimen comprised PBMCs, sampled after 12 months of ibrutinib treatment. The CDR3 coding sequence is TGCGCCAGCAGCTTGGGCCTGGGACAGGGGTTCTATAATTCACCCCTCCACTTT. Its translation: CASSLGLGQGFYNSPLHF. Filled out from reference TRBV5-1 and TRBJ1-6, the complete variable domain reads KAGVTQTPRYLIKTRGQQVTLSCSPISGHRSVSWYQQTPGQGLQFLFEYFSETQRNKGNFPGRFSGRQFSNSRSEMNVSTLELGDSALYLCASSLGLGQGFYNSPLHFGNGTRLTVT.